Listed here is a single T cell receptor beta chain. The count of this clone is one. Its antigen target is currently unknown. The record has no base qualities; no much larger clone is one base away. The CDR3 runs 13 amino acids, cysteine and phenylalanine included. Just the 39-base CDR3 DNA is kept, in frame starting at base 1. V has 5 bases trimmed and J has 3 bases trimmed; junction bases matching no gene number 3. Taken from the germline V gene, the CDR1 and CDR2 loops are KGHSH and LQKENI. This sample was taken from a study of preoperative IRX-2 immunotherapy in early breast cancer (dated by TCRdb to about 2019). Library preparation was by the immunoSEQ multiplex PCR assay. The source is immuneACCESS, and TCRdb retained only in-frame sequences with V and J called. Part of the clones is not carried over; for the studies checked, unresolved V genes explain less than half of this, and the remainder is unexplained. The sample has approximately 2,100 clones on record, roughly 67% of them singletons. The ten largest clones add up to about a tenth of the sample.

The label giving this sample's treatment or condition can be read as: preoperative locoregional IRX-2 cytokine immunotherapy. The samples were obtained from a phase Ib study that tested preoperative, locoregional IRX-2 cytokine immunotherapy designed to prime immune responses. Patients with early-stage breast cancer who were given IRX-2 before surgery served as donors. This sample comprised tumor tissue, obtained before IRX-2 immunotherapy. The TCR was taken from a human donor with breast cancer. Here the chain combines TRBV18 and TRBJ1-1, with 7 bases aligning to TRBD1. The CDR3 region: CASSNTGDTEAFF. The sequenced DNA: TGTGCCAGCTCAAATACAGGGGACACTGAAGCTTTCTTT. The variable domain in full, with residues beyond the CDR3 obtained from the reference TRBV18 and TRBJ1-1 genes, is NAGVMQNPRHLVRRRGQEARLRCSPMKGHSHVYWYRQLPEEGLKFMVYLQKENIIDESGMPKERFSAEFPKEGPSILRIQQVVRGDSAAYFCASSNTGDTEAFFGQGTRLTVV.